There are many counts of the clone carrying this T cell receptor beta chain. TCRdb redid the calling of the 5' RACE reads with MiXCR, one entry per CDR3 protein. The table includes 25,000 to 35,000 distinct CDR3 sequences, about 16% detected once. Per the germline V gene, CDR1 is LGHNA and CDR2 is YNFKEQ. The CDR3 has 15 amino acids. V was shortened by 1 base and J by 8 bases, with 12 bases between the two germline ends. This entry is derived from a study of neurological immune-mediated disorders. This receptor was obtained from a man in his 70s in good health. The sample consisted of PBMCs. J is TRBJ1-6 and V is TRBV4-2, with D possibly being TRBD1 (5 bases). CDR3 coding DNA: TGTGCCAGCAGCCAAGGTTCAGGGCGCGATTCACCCCTCCACTTT. Its protein product is CASSQGSGRDSPLHF.